A single sample is the source of the 2 T cell receptor beta chains below, sequenced in a study of response to subunit inactivated influenza vaccine. TCRdb independently ran MiXCR on the RT-PCR reads; one entry per CDR3 protein. The profile shows 300,000 to 350,000 distinct CDR3 sequences, over 20% of them singletons. The sequencing used PBMCs from blood, collected less than 22 months after vaccination. These receptors originate from a man aged 50 to 69 who received an inactivated influenza vaccine.

In this sample, this clonotype turned up many times. CDR3 nucleotide sequence: TGCAGTGCTTTGACAGGGAACACTGAAGCTTTCTTT. This sequence encodes CSALTGNTEAFF. The rearrangement joins TRBV20-1 to TRBJ1-1; D may be TRBD1 (6 bases). Germline values: CDR1 DFQATT, CDR2 SNEGSKA (reference sequence). V was shortened by 5 bases and J by 1 base, with 8 bases between the two germline ends. This CDR3 spans 12 amino acids.

V gene TRBV12-3 or TRBV12-4 combines with J gene TRBJ1-1; D gene ambiguous. This CDR3 is built from 15 residues. V lost 4 bases to trimming and J lost 3 bases, with 15 bases between them. CDR3: CASSSQSRPDTEAFF. The DNA for the CDR3 is TGTGCCAGCAGTTCCCAGAGTCGGCCAGACACTGAAGCTTTCTTT.